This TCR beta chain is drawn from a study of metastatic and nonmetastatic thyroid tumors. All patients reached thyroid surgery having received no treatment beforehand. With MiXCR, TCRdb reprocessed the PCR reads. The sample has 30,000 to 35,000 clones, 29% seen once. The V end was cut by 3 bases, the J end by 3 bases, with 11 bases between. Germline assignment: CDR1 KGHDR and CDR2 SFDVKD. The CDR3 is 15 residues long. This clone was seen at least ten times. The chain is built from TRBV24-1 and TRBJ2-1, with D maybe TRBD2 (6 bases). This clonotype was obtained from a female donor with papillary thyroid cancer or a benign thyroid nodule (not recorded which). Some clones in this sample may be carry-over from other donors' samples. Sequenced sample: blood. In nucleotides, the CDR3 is TGTGCCACCAGTGATGGCGGGACGGACTACAATGAGCAGTTCTTC. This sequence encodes CATSDGGTDYNEQFF.